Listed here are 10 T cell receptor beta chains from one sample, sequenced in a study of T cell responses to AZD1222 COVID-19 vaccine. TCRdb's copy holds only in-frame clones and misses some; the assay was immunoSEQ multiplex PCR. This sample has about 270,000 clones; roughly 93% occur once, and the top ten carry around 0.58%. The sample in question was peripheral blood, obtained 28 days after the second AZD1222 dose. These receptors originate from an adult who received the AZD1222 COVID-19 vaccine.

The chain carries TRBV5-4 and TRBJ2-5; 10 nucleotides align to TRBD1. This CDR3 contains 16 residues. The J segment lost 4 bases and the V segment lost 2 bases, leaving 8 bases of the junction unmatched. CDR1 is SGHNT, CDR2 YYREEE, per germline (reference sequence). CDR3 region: CASSFWTGGEGETQYF. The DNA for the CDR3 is TGTGCCAGCAGCTTCTGGACAGGGGGGGAAGGAGAGACCCAGTACTTC.

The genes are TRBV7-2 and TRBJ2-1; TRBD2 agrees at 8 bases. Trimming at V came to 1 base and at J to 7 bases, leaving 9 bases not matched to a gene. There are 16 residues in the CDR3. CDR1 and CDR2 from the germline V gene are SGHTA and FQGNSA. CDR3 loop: CASSLVSAGGGNEQFF. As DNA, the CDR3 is TGTGCCAGCAGCTTAGTGTCTGCGGGAGGTGGAAATGAGCAGTTCTTC.

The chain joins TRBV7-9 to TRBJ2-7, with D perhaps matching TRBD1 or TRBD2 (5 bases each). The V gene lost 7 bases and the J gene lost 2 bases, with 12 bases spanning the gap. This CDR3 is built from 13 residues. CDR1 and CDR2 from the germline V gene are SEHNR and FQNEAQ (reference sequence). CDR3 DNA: TGTGCCAGCATCGGTGGGGGAACCTACGAGCAGTACTTC. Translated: CASIGGGTYEQYF.

The CDR3 nucleotides are TGCGCCAGCACTCCGAATAGCAATCAGCCCCAGCATTTT. Amino acids: CASTPNSNQPQHF. The chain carries TRBV10-2 and TRBJ1-5; D not resolved. The V gene's germline CDR1 is WSHSY and CDR2 SAAADI. Trimming stripped 7 bases from V and 0 bases from J, with 7 bases between. CDR3 length: 13 amino acids.

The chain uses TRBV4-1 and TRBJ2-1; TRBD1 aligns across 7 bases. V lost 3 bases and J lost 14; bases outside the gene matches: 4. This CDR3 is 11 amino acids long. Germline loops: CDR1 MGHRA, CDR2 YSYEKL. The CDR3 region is CASSHLDREFF. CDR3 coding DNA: TGCGCCAGCAGCCATTTAGACAGGGAGTTCTTC.

The DNA for the CDR3 is TGCGCCAGCAGTGAGTCTGAGCACCGCTCCTACGAGCAGTACTTC. Translating it yields CASSESEHRSYEQYF. The gene calls are TRBV10-1 and TRBJ2-7; no definite D call. The CDR3 runs 15 residues. V was clipped by 0 bases and J by 0 bases, with 9 bases between them. Germline CDR1 is WNHNN and CDR2 is SYGVQD (reference sequence).

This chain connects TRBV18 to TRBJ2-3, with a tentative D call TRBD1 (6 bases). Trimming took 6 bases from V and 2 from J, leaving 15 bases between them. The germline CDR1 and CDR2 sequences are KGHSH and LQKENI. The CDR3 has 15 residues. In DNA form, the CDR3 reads TGTGCCAGCTCCTCCCGACAGGTCCCCACAGATACGCAGTATTTT. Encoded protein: CASSSRQVPTDTQYF.

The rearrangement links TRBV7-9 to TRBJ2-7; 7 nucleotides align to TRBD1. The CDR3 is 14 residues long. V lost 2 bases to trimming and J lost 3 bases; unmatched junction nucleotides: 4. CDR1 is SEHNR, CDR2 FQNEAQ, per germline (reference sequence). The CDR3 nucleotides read TGTGCCAGCAGCTTAATCGGGACAGTCTACGAGCAGTACTTC. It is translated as CASSLIGTVYEQYF.

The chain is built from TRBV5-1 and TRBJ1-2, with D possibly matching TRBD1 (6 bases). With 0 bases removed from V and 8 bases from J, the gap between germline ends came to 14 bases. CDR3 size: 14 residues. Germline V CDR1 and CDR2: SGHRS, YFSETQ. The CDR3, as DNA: TGCGCCAGCAGCTTGGACAGGGCTTCGGGCGGCTACACCTTC. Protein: CASSLDRASGGYTF. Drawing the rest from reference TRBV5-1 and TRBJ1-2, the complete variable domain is KAGVTQTPRYLIKTRGQQVTLSCSPISGHRSVSWYQQTPGQGLQFLFEYFSETQRNKGNFPGRFSGRQFSNSRSEMNVSTLELGDSALYLCASSLDRASGGYTFGSGTRLTVV.

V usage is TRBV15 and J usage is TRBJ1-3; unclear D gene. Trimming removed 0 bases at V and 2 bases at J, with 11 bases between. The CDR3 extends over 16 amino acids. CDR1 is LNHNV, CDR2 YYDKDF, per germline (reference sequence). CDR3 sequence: CATSRDNPGTGNTIYF. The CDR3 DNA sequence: TGTGCCACCAGCAGAGATAATCCCGGGACTGGAAACACCATATATTTT.